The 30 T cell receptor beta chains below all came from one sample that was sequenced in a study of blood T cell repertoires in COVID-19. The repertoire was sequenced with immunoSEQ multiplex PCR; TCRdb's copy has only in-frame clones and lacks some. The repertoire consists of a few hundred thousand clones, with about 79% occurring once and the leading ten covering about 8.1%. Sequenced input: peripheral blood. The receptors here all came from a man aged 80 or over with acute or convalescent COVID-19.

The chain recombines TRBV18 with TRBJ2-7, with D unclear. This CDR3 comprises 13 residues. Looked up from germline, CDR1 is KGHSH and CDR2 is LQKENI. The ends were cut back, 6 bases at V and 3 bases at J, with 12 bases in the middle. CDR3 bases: TGTGCCAGCTCCCTCACCAACGGCTACGAGCAGTACTTC. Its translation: CASSLTNGYEQYF.

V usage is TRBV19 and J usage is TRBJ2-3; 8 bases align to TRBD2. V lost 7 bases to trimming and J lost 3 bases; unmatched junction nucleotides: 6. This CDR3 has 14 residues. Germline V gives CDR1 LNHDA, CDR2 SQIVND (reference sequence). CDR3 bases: TGTGCCAGTAAAAAGGGACTAGTGACAGATACGCAGTATTTT. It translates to CASKKGLVTDTQYF.

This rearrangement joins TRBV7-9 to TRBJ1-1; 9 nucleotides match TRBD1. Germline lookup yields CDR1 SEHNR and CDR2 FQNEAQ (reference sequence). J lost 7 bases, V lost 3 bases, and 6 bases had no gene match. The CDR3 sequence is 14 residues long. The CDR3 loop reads CASSFGQGRSEAFF. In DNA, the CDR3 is TGTGCCAGCAGCTTCGGACAGGGGAGGAGTGAAGCTTTCTTT.

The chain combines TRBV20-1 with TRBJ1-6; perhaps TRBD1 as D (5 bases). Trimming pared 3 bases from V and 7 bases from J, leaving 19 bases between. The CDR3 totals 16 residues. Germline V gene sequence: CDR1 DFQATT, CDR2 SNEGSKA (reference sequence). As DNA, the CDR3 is TGCAGTGCTAGTACGGGCCTGGGGGGAGGGAATTCACCCCTCCACTTT. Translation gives CSASTGLGGGNSPLHF.

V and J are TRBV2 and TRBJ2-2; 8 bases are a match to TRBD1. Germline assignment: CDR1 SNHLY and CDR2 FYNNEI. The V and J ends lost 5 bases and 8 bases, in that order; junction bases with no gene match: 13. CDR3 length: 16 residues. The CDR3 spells CASSTHGQGRGGELFF. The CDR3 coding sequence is TGTGCCAGCAGTACTCATGGACAGGGCCGAGGGGGGGAGCTGTTTTTT.

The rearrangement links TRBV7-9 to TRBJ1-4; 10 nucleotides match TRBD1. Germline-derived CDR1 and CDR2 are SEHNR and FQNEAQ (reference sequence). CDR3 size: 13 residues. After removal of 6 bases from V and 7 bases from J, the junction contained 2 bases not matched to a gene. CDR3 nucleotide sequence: TGTGCCAGCAGGGGACAGGGGAGTGAAAAACTGTTTTTT. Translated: CASRGQGSEKLFF.

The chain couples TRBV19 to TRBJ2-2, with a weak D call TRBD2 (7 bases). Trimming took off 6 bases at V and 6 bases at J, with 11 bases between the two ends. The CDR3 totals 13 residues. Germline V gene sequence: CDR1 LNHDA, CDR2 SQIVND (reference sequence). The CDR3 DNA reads TGTGCCAGTAGGGCGGGGGCCGCCGGGGAGCTGTTTTTT. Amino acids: CASRAGAAGELFF.

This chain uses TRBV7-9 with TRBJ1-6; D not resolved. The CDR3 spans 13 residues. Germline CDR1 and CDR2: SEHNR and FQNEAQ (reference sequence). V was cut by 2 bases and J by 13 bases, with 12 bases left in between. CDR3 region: CASSLWSVSPLHF. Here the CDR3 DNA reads TGTGCCAGCAGCTTATGGTCAGTCTCCCCCCTCCACTTT.

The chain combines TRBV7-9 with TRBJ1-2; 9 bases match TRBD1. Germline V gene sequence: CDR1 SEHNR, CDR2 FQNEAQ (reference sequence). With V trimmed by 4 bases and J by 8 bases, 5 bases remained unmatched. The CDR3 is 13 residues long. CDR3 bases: TGTGCCAGCAGCTCAGGGACAGGGATGGGCTACACCTTC. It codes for CASSSGTGMGYTF.

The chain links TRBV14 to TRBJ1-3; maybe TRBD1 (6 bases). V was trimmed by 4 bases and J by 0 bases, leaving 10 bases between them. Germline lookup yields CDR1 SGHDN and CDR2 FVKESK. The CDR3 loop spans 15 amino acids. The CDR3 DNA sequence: TGTGCCAGCAGCCGACAGGCGAGCTCTGGAAACACCATATATTTT. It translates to CASSRQASSGNTIYF.

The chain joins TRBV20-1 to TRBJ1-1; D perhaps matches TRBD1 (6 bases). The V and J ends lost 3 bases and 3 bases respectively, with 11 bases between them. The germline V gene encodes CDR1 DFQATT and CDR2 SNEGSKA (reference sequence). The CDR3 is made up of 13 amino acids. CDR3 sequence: CSASPEGDTEAFF. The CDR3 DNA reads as TGCAGTGCTAGTCCAGAGGGGGACACTGAAGCTTTCTTT.

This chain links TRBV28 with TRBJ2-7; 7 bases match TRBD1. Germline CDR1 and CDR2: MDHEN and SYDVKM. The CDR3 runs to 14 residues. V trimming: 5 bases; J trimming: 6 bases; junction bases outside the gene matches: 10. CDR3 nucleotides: TGTGCCAGCAGTCCGCCGCCCTCAGGGGGCGAGCAGTACTTC. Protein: CASSPPPSGGEQYF.

CDR3 bases: TGCAGTGCTAGTAGGGGTTCCCCCACTGAAGCTTTCTTT. It translates to CSASRGSPTEAFF. The rearrangement uses TRBV20-1 and TRBJ1-1, with a weak D call TRBD1 (5 bases). Germline lookup yields CDR1 DFQATT and CDR2 SNEGSKA (reference sequence). The V gene lost 3 bases and the J gene lost 4 bases, with 12 bases spanning the gap. The CDR3 length is 13 residues.

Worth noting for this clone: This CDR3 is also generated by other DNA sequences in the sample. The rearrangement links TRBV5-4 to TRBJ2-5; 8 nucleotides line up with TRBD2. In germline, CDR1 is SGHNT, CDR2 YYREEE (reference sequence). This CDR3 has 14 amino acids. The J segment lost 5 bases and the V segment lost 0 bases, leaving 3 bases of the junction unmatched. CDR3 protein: CASSLAGGRETQYF. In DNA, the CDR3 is TGTGCCAGCAGCTTGGCGGGGGGGAGGGAGACCCAGTACTTC.

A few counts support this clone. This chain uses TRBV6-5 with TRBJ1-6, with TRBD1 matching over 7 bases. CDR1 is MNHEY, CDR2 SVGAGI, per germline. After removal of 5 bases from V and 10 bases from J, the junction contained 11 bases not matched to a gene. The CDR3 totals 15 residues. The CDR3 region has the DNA TGTGCCAGCAGTCCGCAACGACAGGGTGAATCACCCCTCCACTTT. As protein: CASSPQRQGESPLHF.

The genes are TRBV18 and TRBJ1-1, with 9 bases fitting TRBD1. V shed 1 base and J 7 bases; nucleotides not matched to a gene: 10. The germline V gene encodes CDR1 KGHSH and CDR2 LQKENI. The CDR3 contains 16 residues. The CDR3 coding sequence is TGTGCCAGCTCACCACTTTCCGGGACAGGGATCATTGAAGCTTTCTTT. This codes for CASSPLSGTGIIEAFF.

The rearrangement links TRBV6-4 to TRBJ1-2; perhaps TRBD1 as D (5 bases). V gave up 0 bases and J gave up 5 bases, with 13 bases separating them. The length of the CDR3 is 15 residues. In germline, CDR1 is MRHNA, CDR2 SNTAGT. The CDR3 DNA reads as TGTGCCAGCAGTGACTCGAAAGGGGCGGCGTATGGCTACACCTTC. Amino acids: CASSDSKGAAYGYTF.

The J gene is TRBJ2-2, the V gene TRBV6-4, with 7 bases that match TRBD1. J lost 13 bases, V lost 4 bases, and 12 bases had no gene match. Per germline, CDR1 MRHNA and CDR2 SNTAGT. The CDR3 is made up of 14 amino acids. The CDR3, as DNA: TGTGCCAGCAGTGCGGACAGGTACTCGGGACGGCTGTTTTTT. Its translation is CASSADRYSGRLFF.

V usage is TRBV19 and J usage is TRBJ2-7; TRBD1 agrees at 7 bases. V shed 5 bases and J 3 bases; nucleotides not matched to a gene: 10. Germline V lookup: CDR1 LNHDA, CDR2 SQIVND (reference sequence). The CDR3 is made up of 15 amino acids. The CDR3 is CASSEGAGSNYEQYF. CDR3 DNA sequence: TGTGCCAGTAGTGAGGGGGCAGGGAGTAACTACGAGCAGTACTTC.

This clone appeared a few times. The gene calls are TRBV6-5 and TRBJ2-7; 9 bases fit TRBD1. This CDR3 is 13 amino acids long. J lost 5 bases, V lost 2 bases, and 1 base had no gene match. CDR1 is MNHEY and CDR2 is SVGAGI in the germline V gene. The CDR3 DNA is TGTGCCAGCAGTTACACAGGGGGCCACGAGCAGTACTTC. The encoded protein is CASSYTGGHEQYF.

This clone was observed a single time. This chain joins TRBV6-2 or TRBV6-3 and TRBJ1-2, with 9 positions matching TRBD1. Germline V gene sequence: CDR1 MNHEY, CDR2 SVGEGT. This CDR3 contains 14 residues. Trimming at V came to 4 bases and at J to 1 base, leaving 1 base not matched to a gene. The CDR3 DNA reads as TGTGCCAGCAGTTGGGGACAGGGTAACTATGGCTACACCTTC. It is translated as CASSWGQGNYGYTF.

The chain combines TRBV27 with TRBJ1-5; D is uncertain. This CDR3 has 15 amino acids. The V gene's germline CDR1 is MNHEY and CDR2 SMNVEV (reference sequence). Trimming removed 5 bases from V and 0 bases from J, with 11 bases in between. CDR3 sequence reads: CASSKSIYSNQPQHF. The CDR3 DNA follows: TGTGCCAGCAGTAAAAGTATCTATAGCAATCAGCCCCAGCATTTT.

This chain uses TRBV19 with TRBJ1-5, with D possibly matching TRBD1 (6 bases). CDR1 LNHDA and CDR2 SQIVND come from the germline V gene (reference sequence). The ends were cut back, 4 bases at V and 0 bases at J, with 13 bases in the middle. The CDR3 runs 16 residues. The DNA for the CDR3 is TGTGCCAGTAGTACCTCACGGACAGCTAGCAATCAGCCCCAGCATTTT. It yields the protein CASSTSRTASNQPQHF.

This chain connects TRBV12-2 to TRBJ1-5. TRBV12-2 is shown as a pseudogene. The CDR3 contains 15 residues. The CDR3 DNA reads TGTGCAAGTCGTCGTCCGGGGGGTAGCAATCAGCCCCAGCATTTT. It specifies CASRRPGGSNQPQHF.

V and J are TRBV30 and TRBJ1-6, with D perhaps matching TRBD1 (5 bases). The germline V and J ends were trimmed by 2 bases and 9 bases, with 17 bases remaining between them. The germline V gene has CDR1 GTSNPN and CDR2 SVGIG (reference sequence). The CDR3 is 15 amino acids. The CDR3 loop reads CAWSPRTSVFSPLHF. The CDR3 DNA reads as TGTGCCTGGAGTCCTCGGACATCGGTTTTTTCACCCCTCCACTTT.

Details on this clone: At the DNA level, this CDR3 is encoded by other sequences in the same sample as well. This CDR3 reads CASSPGQGPYEQYF. CDR3 sequence (DNA): TGTGCCAGCTCACCCGGACAGGGACCCTACGAGCAGTACTTC. This chain connects TRBV18 to TRBJ2-7; TRBD1 matches at 8 bases. Germline CDR1 reads KGHSH; CDR2 reads LQKENI. J was trimmed by 2 bases and V by 3 bases; bases with no gene match: 3. CDR3 size: 14 residues. The full variable domain, its missing parts supplied by reference TRBV18 and TRBJ2-7, is NAGVMQNPRHLVRRRGQEARLRCSPMKGHSHVYWYRQLPEEGLKFMVYLQKENIIDESGMPKERFSAEFPKEGPSILRIQQVVRGDSAAYFCASSPGQGPYEQYFGPGTRLTVT.

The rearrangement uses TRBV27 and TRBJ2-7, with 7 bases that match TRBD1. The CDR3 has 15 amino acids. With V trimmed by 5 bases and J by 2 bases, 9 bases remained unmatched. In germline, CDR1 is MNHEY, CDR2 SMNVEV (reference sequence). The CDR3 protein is CASSRPGQLPYEQYF. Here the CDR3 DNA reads TGTGCCAGCAGTCGACCGGGACAGTTACCCTACGAGCAGTACTTC.

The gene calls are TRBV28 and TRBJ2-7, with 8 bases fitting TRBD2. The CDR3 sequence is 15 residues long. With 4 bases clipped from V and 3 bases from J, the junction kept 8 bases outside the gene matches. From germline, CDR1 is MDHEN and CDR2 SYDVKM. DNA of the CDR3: TGTGCCAGCAGTTCCCCGGGAGGGCAAGGCTACGAGCAGTACTTC. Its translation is CASSSPGGQGYEQYF.

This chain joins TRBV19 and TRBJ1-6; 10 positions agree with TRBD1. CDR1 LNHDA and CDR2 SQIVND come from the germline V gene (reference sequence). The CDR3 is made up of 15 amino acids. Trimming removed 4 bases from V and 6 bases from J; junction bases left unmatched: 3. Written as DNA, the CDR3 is TGTGCCAGTAGTACTTGGGACAGGGGTAATTCACCCCTCCACTTT. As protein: CASSTWDRGNSPLHF.

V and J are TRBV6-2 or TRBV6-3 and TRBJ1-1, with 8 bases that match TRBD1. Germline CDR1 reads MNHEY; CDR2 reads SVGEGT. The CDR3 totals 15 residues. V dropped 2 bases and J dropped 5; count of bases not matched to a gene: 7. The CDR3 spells CASSYAGQGATEAFF. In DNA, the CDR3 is TGTGCCAGCAGTTACGCCGGTCAGGGGGCAACTGAAGCTTTCTTT.